The 3 T cell receptor beta chains below were found in one sample sequenced in a study of shared clonotypes between healthy human individuals. This table comes from immunoSEQ multiplex PCR, and its TCRdb copy is limited to in-frame clones, with some not included. The sample holds about 980,000 clones, 76% seen once. The sequencing sample was made of memory CD4+ T cells sorted from blood. Subset noted: CD45RA-negative fraction. These receptors all stem from a young man in good health.

This clone was counted a few times. The chain joins TRBV18 to TRBJ1-5; D uncertain. The V gene's germline CDR1 is KGHSH and CDR2 LQKENI. V shed 6 bases and J shed 4 bases, with 10 bases lying between them. This CDR3 contains 13 residues. This chain's CDR3 is CASSPHPNQPQHF. The DNA of the CDR3 is TGTGCCAGCTCGCCGCACCCTAATCAGCCCCAGCATTTT.

This clone was detected only a few times. The V gene is TRBV10-1, the J gene TRBJ2-1; no reliable D call. There are 14 residues in the CDR3. V was cut by 3 bases and J by 6 bases, with 12 bases left in between. Germline CDR1 is WNHNN and CDR2 is SYGVQD (reference sequence). The CDR3 here is CASSENLGINEQFF. The DNA for the CDR3 is TGCGCCAGCAGTGAAAATCTAGGAATCAATGAGCAGTTCTTC.

The chain joins TRBV7-2 to TRBJ2-2; perhaps TRBD1 as D (5 bases). Per germline, CDR1 SGHTA and CDR2 FQGNSA. V dropped 3 bases and J dropped 4 bases, with 15 bases sitting between them. This CDR3 has 16 residues. CDR3 bases: TGTGCCAGCAGCTTGGTGCGACCAAGGGGCACCGGGGAGCTGTTTTTT. This translates into CASSLVRPRGTGELFF.